Listed below are T cell receptor beta chains from one sample, sequenced in a study of Graves' ophthalmopathy and Graves' hyperthyroidism. TCRdb fed the multiplex PCR reads into MiXCR, producing one record per CDR3 protein. The sample contains a few hundred thousand distinct CDR3 sequences, 20% to 25% of which appear only once. The sequenced sample consisted of peripheral blood. Source of these receptors: a woman aged 45 to 65 with Graves' ophthalmopathy. CDR3s include the opening cysteine and the closing phenylalanine or tryptophan. A D gene is named only where the DNA matches it firmly. The size of a clone is reported for some rows only, either as once, few or many, or as a class for expanded clones.

clone_size j_call d_call v_call cdr3_nt cdr3_aa
NA TRBJ1-6 TRBD1 TRBV6-5 TGTGCCAGCAGTTACTCGACAGGGCCGGGAAATTCACCCCTCCACTTT CASSYSTGPGNSPLHF
NA TRBJ1-5 TRBD1 TRBV6-1 TGTGCCAGCAGTGAAGTGGGACAGGGGGTCAATTGCAATCAGCCCCAGCATTTT CASSEVGQGVNCNQPQHF
few TRBJ1-1 NA TRBV18 TGTGCCAGCTCACCTACAGGAGGCGCTGAAGCTTTCTTT CASSPTGGAEAFF
NA TRBJ1-2 TRBD1 TRBV5-6 TGTGCCAGCAGTCGAATCCTGGACAGGGCTCGTGGCTACACCTTC CASSRILDRARGYTF
many TRBJ2-7 NA TRBV5-1 TGCGCCAGCAGCTTGGACAGGGACGAGCAGTACTTC CASSLDRDEQYF
NA TRBJ2-5 TRBD1 TRBV7-2 TGTGCCAGCAGCTCGACAGGGGGCCTGGAGACCCAGTACTTC CASSSTGGLETQYF
many TRBJ1-2 TRBD1 TRBV20-1 TGCAGTGCTCGACTACAACAGGGGTCAGGTTTGGGCTACACCTTC CSARLQQGSGLGYTF
many TRBJ1-1 NA TRBV2 TGTGCCAGCAGTGTAAGGGGAAGGCACACTGAAGCTTTCTTT CASSVRGRHTEAFF
many TRBJ2-4 NA TRBV6-2/TRBV6-3 TGTGCCAGCACCGCCGCGGGTGGCCCGGACATTCAGTACTTC CASTAAGGPDIQYF
many TRBJ2-7 NA TRBV28 TGTGCCAGCAGGCAGATGGGGGCTCTTACCTACGAGCAGTACTTC CASRQMGALTYEQYF
few TRBJ2-2 NA TRBV29-1 TGCAGCGTTGATGCGGTCGGCACCGGGGAGCTGTTTTTT CSVDAVGTGELFF
many TRBJ2-7 TRBD2 TRBV19 TGTGCCAGTAGTATAGCCCGGACTAGCGGGAGTGGCTACGAGCAGTACTTC CASSIARTSGSGYEQYF
many TRBJ1-1 TRBD1 TRBV4-2 TGTGCCAGCGCGGGACAGGGGTATAGAGCTTTCTTT CASAGQGYRAFF
many TRBJ1-5 NA TRBV19 TGTGCCAGTAAGCGACTGGACACCTATCAGCCCCAGCATTTT CASKRLDTYQPQHF
few TRBJ1-1 TRBD1 TRBV6-1 TGTGCCAGCAACCCCAGGGGGCCCACTGAAGCTTTCTTT CASNPRGPTEAFF
many TRBJ2-6 NA TRBV11-2 TGTGCCAGCAGTTTAGTTGGGGCCAACGTCCTGACTTTC CASSLVGANVLTF
NA TRBJ2-2 TRBD1 TRBV6-1 TGTGCCAGCAGGAATCCGGGACAGGGACCTACCGGGGAGCTGTTTTTT CASRNPGQGPTGELFF
many TRBJ1-1 NA TRBV7-3 TGTGCCAGCAGCGAAACGGGCTTTGGGGGCACTGAAGCTTTCTTT CASSETGFGGTEAFF
NA TRBJ2-7 NA TRBV12-3/TRBV12-4 TGTGCCAGCACCCACGGGGAAAGTGTGTCCGAGCAGTACTTC CASTHGESVSEQYF
many TRBJ2-7 TRBD2 TRBV18 TGTGCCAGCAAACTAGCGGGAGGGGCGGACTACGAGCAGTACTTC CASKLAGGADYEQYF
NA TRBJ2-5 NA TRBV11-2 TGTGCCAGCAGCCCCCGAGGTCGGGATCCGAATAAAGTGGTGACCCAGTACTTC CASSPRGRDPNKVVTQYF
few TRBJ2-4 NA TRBV27 TGTGCCAGCAGGCCCCAGGATGGGGGGAGCGGGAAAAACATTCAGTACTTC CASRPQDGGSGKNIQYF
once TRBJ2-7 NA TRBV11-2 TGTGCCAGCAGCTTCGCAGGGGACGAGCAGTACTTC CASSFAGDEQYF
many TRBJ2-7 NA TRBV7-6 TGTGCCAGCAGCCCCCAAAAGGGGGGATACGAGCAGTACTTC CASSPQKGGYEQYF
NA TRBJ1-1 NA TRBV28 TGTGCCAGCAGTTCCATGGCTTATGAAGCTTTCTTT CASSSMAYEAFF
many TRBJ2-7 NA TRBV9 TGTGCCAGCAGCCCGAGGCCCCGAGGGGACGAGCAGTACTTC CASSPRPRGDEQYF
once TRBJ1-1 NA TRBV2 TGTGCCAGTACTATAAGCACTGAAGCTTTCTTT CASTISTEAFF
NA TRBJ1-1 NA TRBV6-1 TGTGCCAGCAGTGGATTCTTTGGCGCTTTCTTT CASSGFFGAFF
many TRBJ1-1 TRBD1 TRBV9 TGTGCCAGCAGCGTAGGTTGGGACAGGGGGCTGAACACTGAAGCTTTCTTT CASSVGWDRGLNTEAFF
many TRBJ1-1 NA TRBV12-3/TRBV12-4 TGTGCCAGCAGACTCAGAGCGAACACTGAAGCTTTCTTT CASRLRANTEAFF
NA TRBJ2-7 NA TRBV7-3 TGTGCCAGCAGCTGGGGGGCAGGCTCTCCCTACGAGCAGTACTTC CASSWGAGSPYEQYF
many TRBJ2-7 TRBD1 TRBV20-1 TGCAGTGCTAGAGATAGGGACAGGACCGGCTCCTACGAGCAGTACTTC CSARDRDRTGSYEQYF
many TRBJ2-5 NA TRBV7-8 TGTGCCAGCAGCTTCCTTCTCAGGGGGGGAGAGACCCAGTACTTC CASSFLLRGGETQYF
many TRBJ1-6 NA TRBV7-8 TGTGCCAGCAGTACCTCGGGGGACTCACCCCTCCACTTT CASSTSGDSPLHF
many TRBJ2-7 NA TRBV10-3 TGTGCCATCAGTGAGTCGAGGGTAGCCTACGAGCAGTACTTC CAISESRVAYEQYF
NA TRBJ1-2 NA TRBV11-3 TGTGCCAGCAGCGCTACAGGGAATGGCTACACCTTC CASSATGNGYTF
NA TRBJ1-1 NA TRBV30 TGTGCCTGGCTCTTAACAGGGATGGCTGAAGCTTTCTTT CAWLLTGMAEAFF
many TRBJ1-3 NA TRBV12-3/TRBV12-4 TGTGCCAGCAGGCCGACTACCTCTGGAAACACCATATATTTT CASRPTTSGNTIYF
few TRBJ1-1 NA TRBV6-1 TGTGCCAGCAGTGCCACCGTAGCGGAGAACACTGAAGCTTTCTTT CASSATVAENTEAFF
many TRBJ2-7 NA TRBV6-5 TGTGCCAGCAGTTACTCGTTACAACAATACGAGCAGTACTTC CASSYSLQQYEQYF
many TRBJ2-7 TRBD1 TRBV28 TGTGCCAGCAGCCAGACAGGGCTCTCCTACGAGCAGTACTTC CASSQTGLSYEQYF
many TRBJ2-5 TRBD1 TRBV6-5 TGTGCCAGCAGTCCCCTTCTGGACAGGCCCGCAGGGACCCAGTACTTC CASSPLLDRPAGTQYF
NA TRBJ2-2 TRBD1 TRBV6-1 TGTGCCAGCACCCGAGACAGGGGGCGTGGCGGGGAGCTGTTTTTT CASTRDRGRGGELFF
many TRBJ2-2 TRBD1 TRBV6-5 TGTGCCAGCAGTCGCCGGGACAGGGGTCTCTGGGAGCTGTTTTTT CASSRRDRGLWELFF
few TRBJ1-2 TRBD1 TRBV30 TGTGCCGGTGGCAGGGGGAACTATGGCTACACCTTC CAGGRGNYGYTF
many TRBJ1-2 NA TRBV20-1 TGCAGTGCTAGAAGACCCCCGGCCAATGGCTACACCTTC CSARRPPANGYTF
many TRBJ2-3 NA TRBV20-1 TGCAGTGCTGAAGGGGCCTCAGACGTCCCAGATACGCAGTATTTT CSAEGASDVPDTQYF
NA TRBJ2-2 TRBD1 TRBV24-1 TGTGCCAGCATCGGTTATAGGACAGGGGCCGGGGAGCTGTTTTTT CASIGYRTGAGELFF